These 4 T cell receptor beta chains came from one sample sequenced in a study of CD8 T cells in ankylosing spondylitis (dated by TCRdb to the late 2010s). The library was prepared using 5' RACE. Data came from an Illumina HiSeq 2500. Clones were called with MiXCR by TCRdb after fastp trimmed the public reads at Q25, and only in-frame beta chains were retained. Rows with a matching CDR3 protein are joined into one entry that keeps the most common DNA and genes. The sample yields around 210,000 distinct CDR3 sequences; 8.2% were counted once. The ten top clones hold 4.8% of the sample. Sequenced: blood, either unsorted or a sorted T cell fraction (not recorded which). These receptors all stem from a female donor with ankylosing spondylitis or in good health (not recorded which).

At least ten counts were recorded for this clonotype. The chain employs TRBV20-1 and TRBJ2-5; no definite D call. V was clipped by 6 bases and J by 0 bases, with 11 bases between them. CDR3 length: 13 amino acids. The germline CDR1 and CDR2 sequences are DFQATT and SNEGSKA (reference sequence). The CDR3 DNA is TGCAGTGCAAGACACCGGTACCAAGAGACCCAGTACTTC. Its translation: CSARHRYQETQYF.

The sample holds many counts of this clonotype. This chain links TRBV4-3 with TRBJ2-1; D is possibly TRBD1 (5 bases). Deletions cut 4 bases from V and 6 bases from J, with 10 bases between. CDR1 is LGHNA and CDR2 is YSLEER in the germline V gene. The CDR3 is 13 residues long. As DNA, the CDR3 is TGCGCCAGCAGCCGCGACAGATTCAATGAGCAGTTCTTC. This gives the protein CASSRDRFNEQFF.

Only a few counts were recorded for this clonotype. This chain joins TRBV7-6 and TRBJ2-7; D tentatively fits TRBD1 or TRBD2 (5 bases each). This CDR3 is 15 amino acids long. CDR1 is SGHVS and CDR2 is FNYEAQ in the germline V gene. Between the trimmed V and J ends, which lost 5 bases and 5 bases, there was a span of 19 bases. CDR3 region: CASSPWRNGADEQYF. DNA of the CDR3: TGTGCCAGCAGCCCTTGGCGGAACGGGGCCGACGAGCAGTACTTC.

This clonotype was recorded many times. The chain links TRBV4-3 to TRBJ2-7; weak D call: TRBD1 (6 bases). The CDR3 runs 13 residues. Germline CDR1 is LGHNA and CDR2 is YSLEER. Trimming took off 1 base at V and 4 bases at J, with 8 bases between the two ends. The CDR3 bases are TGCGCCAGCAGCCAAGCGCAGGGGTACGAGCAGTACTTC. This gives the protein CASSQAQGYEQYF.